This T cell receptor (beta chain) was captured by sequencing in a study of blood T cell repertoires in COVID-19 (TCRdb year 2020). Background for the entire study: Collaborator samples came from the United States, Italy and Spain and covered acute and convalescent phases of COVID-19. The material from the prospective study consisted of cDNA or gDNA derived from T cells, B-cell-depleted T cells, or PBMCs. The dataset comprised deeply sampled blood TCRbeta repertoires from subjects exposed to, actively infected with, or recovered from COVID-19. The repertoires were released in a freely available public database intended as a resource for research on the immune response to SARS-CoV-2. The samples were drawn from two sources: the first 160 participants of the ongoing ImmuneRACE study, and approximately 1,300 subjects contributed by 6 global collaborators. A de-identified subject ID, COVID-19 status, age in years and sex were almost always included in the sample metadata. HLA class I and class II types, where available, came from metadata supplied by the sample provider rather than from assay-based typing.

The immunoSEQ Assay, a bias-controlled multiplex PCR, was used to amplify TCRbeta CDR3 regions from genomic DNA. The original methods were these. Nucleated cell counts per sample were estimated from amplification of reference gene primers within the assay. Sequence reads were collapsed and filtered to measure the absolute abundance of every unique TCRbeta CDR3 rearrangement. Productive Simpson clonality was computed per sample as the square root of Simpson's diversity index over productive rearrangements. TCRdb holds this immuneACCESS table with in-frame rearrangements only. Some clones are missing; in checked studies, unresolved V genes explain under half, and the rest has no known cause. D and trimming come from the DNA, and the V and J calls and clone size come from that table. Present in this sample are 48,000 or so clones, over 75% of which were seen just once. Of the sample, roughly 2.5% is held by the ten largest clones.

In Seattle, one collaborating source enrolled patients while the infection was active and tracked those patients longitudinally over the course of disease. Each collaborating institution followed its own protocols to collect whole blood in K2EDTA tubes. For TCRbeta analysis, collaborators shipped samples as frozen whole blood, isolated PBMCs, or DNA extracted from either of those sample types. With respect to this clone: Its recognized antigen is unknown. One base away there is no much larger clone; base qualities are not given.

Results the study describes overall, beyond this receptor: Clinical and demographic metadata were provided uncurated, with the amount varying by source and participant.

Trimmed from V: 4 bases; trimmed from J: 0 bases; junction bases lacking a gene match: 7. According to the germline V gene, CDR1 reads SGHTA and CDR2 reads FQGNSA. The CDR3 measures 16 amino acids from cysteine to phenylalanine. CDR3 DNA is the only sequence kept; it has 48 bases, read in frame from the first base. The V and J genes are TRBV7-2 and TRBJ2-3; 7 nucleotides in the junction match TRBD2. The receptor was derived from a woman older than 75 with COVID-19, enrolled during active disease. Sample: peripheral blood. DNA sequence: TGTGCCAGCAGCTACGCACTAGCGCGGAGCACAGATACGCAGTATTTT. Its coded protein is CASSYALARSTDTQYF. Reference TRBV7-2 and TRBJ2-3 genes cover what lies past the CDR3, so the full variable domain is GAGVSQSPSNKVTEKGKDVELRCDPISGHTALYWYRQSLGQGLEFLIYFQGNSAPDKSGLPSDRFSAERTGGSVSTLTIQRTQQEDSAVYLCASSYALARSTDTQYFGPGTRLTVL.